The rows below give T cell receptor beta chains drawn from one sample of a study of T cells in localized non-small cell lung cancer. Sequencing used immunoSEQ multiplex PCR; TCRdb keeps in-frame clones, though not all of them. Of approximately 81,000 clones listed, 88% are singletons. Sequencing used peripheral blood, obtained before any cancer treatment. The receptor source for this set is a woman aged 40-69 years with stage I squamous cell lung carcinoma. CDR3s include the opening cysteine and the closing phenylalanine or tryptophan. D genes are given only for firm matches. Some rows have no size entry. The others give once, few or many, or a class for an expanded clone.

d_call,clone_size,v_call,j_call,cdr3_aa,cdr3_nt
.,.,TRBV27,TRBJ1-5,CASSLWQHHSNQPQHF,TGTGCCAGCAGTTTATGGCAGCATCATAGCAATCAGCCCCAGCATTTT
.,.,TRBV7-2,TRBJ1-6,CASSLIPWVSPLHF,TGTGCCAGCAGCTTAATCCCCTGGGTTTCACCCCTCCACTTT
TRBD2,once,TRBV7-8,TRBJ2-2,CASSLRTSLTGELFF,TGTGCCAGCAGCTTAAGGACTAGCCTGACCGGGGAGCTGTTTTTT
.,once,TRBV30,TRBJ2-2,CAWRRQLNTGELFF,TGTGCCTGGAGGCGTCAACTGAACACCGGGGAGCTGTTTTTT
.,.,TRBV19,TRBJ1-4,CASSIRRVEKLFF,TGTGCCAGTAGTATCCGCAGGGTCGAAAAACTGTTTTTT
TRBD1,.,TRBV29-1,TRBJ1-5,CSVSTGANTPQHF,TGCAGCGTTTCGACAGGGGCGAATACGCCCCAGCATTTT
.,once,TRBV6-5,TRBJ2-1,CASSYRGEYNEQFF,TGTGCCAGCAGTTACCGCGGGGAGTACAATGAGCAGTTCTTC
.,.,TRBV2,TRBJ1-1,CASTPDRGTEAFF,TGTGCCAGCACTCCGGACCGAGGGACTGAAGCTTTCTTT
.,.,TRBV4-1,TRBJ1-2,CASSQDGPDGYTF,TGCGCCAGCAGCCAAGATGGACCGGATGGCTACACCTTC
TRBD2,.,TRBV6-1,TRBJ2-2,CASNGLAGITGELFF,TGTGCCAGCAATGGACTAGCGGGGATTACCGGGGAGCTGTTTTTT
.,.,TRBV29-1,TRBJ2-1,CSVDLGVSYNEQFF,TGCAGCGTTGATTTAGGGGTGTCCTACAATGAGCAGTTCTTC
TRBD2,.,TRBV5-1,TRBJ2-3,CASSGQGLVVKDTQYF,TGCGCCAGCAGCGGTCAGGGACTAGTGGTTAAAGATACGCAGTATTTT
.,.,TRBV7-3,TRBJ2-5,CASSLSQAPQETQYF,TGTGCCAGCAGCTTAAGTCAAGCACCCCAAGAGACCCAGTACTTC
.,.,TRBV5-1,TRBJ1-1,CASSSGGTMNTEAFF,TGCGCCAGCAGCTCCGGGGGGACAATGAACACTGAAGCTTTCTTT
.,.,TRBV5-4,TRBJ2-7,CASSLRGVSYEQYF,TGTGCCAGCAGCCTGAGGGGGGTTAGTTACGAGCAGTACTTC
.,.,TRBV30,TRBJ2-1,CAWSRGLVGNEQFF,TGTGCCTGGAGTAGGGGCCTAGTAGGGAATGAGCAGTTCTTC
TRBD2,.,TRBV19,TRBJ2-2,CASSRLAGDTGELFF,TGTGCCAGTAGCAGACTAGCGGGGGACACCGGGGAGCTGTTTTTT
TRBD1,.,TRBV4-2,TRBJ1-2,CASSPQGGRGPRIYGYTF,TGTGCCAGCAGCCCTCAGGGCGGCAGGGGGCCAAGGATCTATGGCTACACCTTC
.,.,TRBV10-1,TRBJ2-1,CASRDSSQKQFF,TGCGCCAGCAGGGATTCTTCTCAAAAGCAGTTCTTC
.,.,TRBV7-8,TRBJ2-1,CASSSGRINEQFF,TGTGCCAGCAGCTCCGGACGGATCAATGAGCAGTTCTTC
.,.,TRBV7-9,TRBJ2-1,CGTGRTDNEQFF,TGCGGGACGGGGAGGACAGACAATGAGCAGTTCTTC
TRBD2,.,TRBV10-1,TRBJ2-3,CASSESSGLAGTDTQYF,TGCGCCAGCAGTGAGTCTTCCGGACTAGCGGGGACAGATACGCAGTATTTT
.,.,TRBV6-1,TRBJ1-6,CASSDSPLHF,TGTGCCAGCAGTGATTCACCCCTCCACTTT
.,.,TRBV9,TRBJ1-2,CASSKQILEDGYTF,TGTGCCAGCAGCAAACAAATACTTGAAGACGGCTACACCTTC
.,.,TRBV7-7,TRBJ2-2,CASSLGSLDTGELFF,TGTGCTAGCAGCTTGGGTAGCCTCGACACCGGGGAGCTGTTTTTT
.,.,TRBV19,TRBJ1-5,CASQYGGSGGWWPQHF,TGTGCCAGCCAATATGGAGGGAGCGGGGGCTGGTGGCCCCAGCATTTT
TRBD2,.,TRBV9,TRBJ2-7,CASSVGGGGAASYEQYF,TGTGCCAGCAGCGTAGGTGGCGGGGGAGCCGCTTCCTACGAGCAGTACTTC
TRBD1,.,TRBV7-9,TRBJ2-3,CASSLTGALGADTQYF,TGTGCCAGCAGCCTGACAGGGGCCCTGGGCGCAGATACGCAGTATTTT
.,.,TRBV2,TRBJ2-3,CASRARTMSTDTQYF,TGTGCCAGCAGGGCCCGGACTATGAGCACAGATACGCAGTATTTT
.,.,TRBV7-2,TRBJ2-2,CASSFGGPKGELFF,TGTGCCAGCAGCTTCGGAGGGCCGAAGGGGGAGCTGTTTTTT
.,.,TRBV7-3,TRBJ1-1,CASSLVVRANTEAFF,TGTGCCAGCAGCTTAGTGGTCAGAGCGAACACTGAAGCTTTCTTT
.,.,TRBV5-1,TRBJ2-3,CASRGGVSTDTQYF,TGCGCCAGCAGGGGCGGGGTTAGCACAGATACGCAGTATTTT
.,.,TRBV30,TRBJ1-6,CASSGGAGGNSPLHF,TGTGCCTCCTCGGGGGGCGCGGGTGGGAATTCACCCCTCCACTTT
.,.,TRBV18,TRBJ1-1,CASSLLTGNTEAFF,TGTGCCAGCTCTCTACTGACTGGGAACACTGAAGCTTTCTTT
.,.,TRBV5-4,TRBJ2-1,CASSFGTVGPNEQFF,TGTGCCAGCAGCTTCGGTACAGTAGGTCCCAATGAGCAGTTCTTC
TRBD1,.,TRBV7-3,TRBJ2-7,CASSPGQNSYEQYF,TGTGCCAGCAGCCCGGGACAGAACTCCTACGAGCAGTACTTC
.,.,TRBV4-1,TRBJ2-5,CASSQEGVGSRGQETQYF,TGCGCCAGCAGCCAAGAGGGGGTCGGCTCCCGGGGCCAAGAGACCCAGTACTTC
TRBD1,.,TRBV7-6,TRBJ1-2,CASSPTGTGMRYGYTF,TGTGCCAGCAGCCCTACCGGGACAGGGATGCGGTATGGCTACACCTTC
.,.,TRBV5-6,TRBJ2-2,CASSVDVGVRGAGELFF,TGTGCCAGCAGCGTGGACGTGGGAGTTCGTGGGGCCGGGGAGCTGTTTTTT
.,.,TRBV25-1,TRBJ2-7,CASTEGYEQYF,TGTGCCAGCACCGAAGGTTACGAGCAGTACTTC
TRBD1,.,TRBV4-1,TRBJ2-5,CASSHDDRGLEETQYF,TGCGCCAGCAGCCACGACGACAGGGGGCTTGAGGAGACCCAGTACTTC
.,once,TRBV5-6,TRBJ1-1,CASSLSGMNTEAFF,TGTGCCAGCAGCTTGTCAGGGATGAACACTGAAGCTTTCTTT
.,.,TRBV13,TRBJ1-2,CASSLGLTGANTF,TGTGCCAGCAGCTTAGGCCTAACGGGGGCCAACACCTTC
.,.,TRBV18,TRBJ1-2,CASSLRSPYGYTF,TGTGCCAGCTCACTACGTTCACCTTATGGCTACACCTTC
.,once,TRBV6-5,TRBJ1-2,CASRNGGSGYGYTF,TGTGCCAGCAGAAACGGGGGAAGTGGCTATGGCTACACCTTC
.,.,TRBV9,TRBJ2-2,CASSVVNGELFF,TGTGCCAGCAGCGTAGTGAATGGGGAGCTGTTTTTT